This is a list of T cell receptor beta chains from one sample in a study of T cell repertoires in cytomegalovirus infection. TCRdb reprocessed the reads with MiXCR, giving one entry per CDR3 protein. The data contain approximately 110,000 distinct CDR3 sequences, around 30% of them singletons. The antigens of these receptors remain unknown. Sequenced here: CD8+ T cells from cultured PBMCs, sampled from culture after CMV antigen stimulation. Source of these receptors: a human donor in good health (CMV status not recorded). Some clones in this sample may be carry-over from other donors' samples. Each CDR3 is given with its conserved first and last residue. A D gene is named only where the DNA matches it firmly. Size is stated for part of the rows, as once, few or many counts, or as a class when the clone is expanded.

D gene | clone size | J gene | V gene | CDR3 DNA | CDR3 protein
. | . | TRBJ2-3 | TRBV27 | TGTGCCAGCAGTTTTGGTACGGGAACAGATACGCAGTATTTT | CASSFGTGTDTQYF
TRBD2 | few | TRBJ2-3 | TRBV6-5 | TGTGCCAGCAGTTACTCTCTAGCGGGGTATGATACGCAGTATTTT | CASSYSLAGYDTQYF
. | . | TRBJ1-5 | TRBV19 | TGTGCCAGTAGCTGGGCAGGGATCAATCAGCCCCAGCATTTT | CASSWAGINQPQHF
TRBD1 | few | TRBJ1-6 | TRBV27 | TGTGCCAGCAGGGACAGGAGTCTTGGTTCACCCCTCCACTTT | CASRDRSLGSPLHF
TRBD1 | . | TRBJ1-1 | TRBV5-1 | TGCGCCAGCACCGACAGGGGGTACACTGAAGCTTTCTTT | CASTDRGYTEAFF
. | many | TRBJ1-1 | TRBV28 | TGTGCCAGCACCTTCCCGGGGATGGATGTAACTGAAGCTTTCTTT | CASTFPGMDVTEAFF
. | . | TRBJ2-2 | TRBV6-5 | TGTGCCAGCAGTTACTTACAGGGAGAGGGTGTCGGGGAGCTGTTTTTT | CASSYLQGEGVGELFF
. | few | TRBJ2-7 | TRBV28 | TGTGCCAGCAGCGGATCCAAGTCCAGGGCCAACGAGCAGTACTTC | CASSGSKSRANEQYF
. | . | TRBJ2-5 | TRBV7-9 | TGTGCCAGCAGATCCATCAGGGAGACCCAGTACTTC | CASRSIRETQYF
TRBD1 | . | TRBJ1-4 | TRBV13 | TGTGCCAGCAGCTTAGTCCGAGGGACAGGCAATGAAAAACTGTTTTTT | CASSLVRGTGNEKLFF
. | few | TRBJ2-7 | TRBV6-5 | TGTGCCAGCAGTTACTCGTCAGGTTTCGGCGAGCAGTACTTC | CASSYSSGFGEQYF
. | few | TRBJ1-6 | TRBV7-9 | TGTGCCAGCAGCTTGGGGGGCCTACCCCTCCACTTT | CASSLGGLPLHF
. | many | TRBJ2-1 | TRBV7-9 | TGTGCCAGCAGCTTAGGGGGGACCGTCCGGGATGAGCAGTTCTTC | CASSLGGTVRDEQFF
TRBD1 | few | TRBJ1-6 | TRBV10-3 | TGTGCCATCTCCTCGGGACAGAGCTCCTATAATTCACCCCTCCACTTT | CAISSGQSSYNSPLHF
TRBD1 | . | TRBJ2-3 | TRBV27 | TGTGCCAGCGGCAGGGGGCAGGCAGATACGCAGTATTTT | CASGRGQADTQYF
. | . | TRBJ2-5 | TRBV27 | TGTGCCAGCGGAGAGGGGAACAGGGAACAAGAGACCCAGTACTTC | CASGEGNREQETQYF
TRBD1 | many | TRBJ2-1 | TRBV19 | TGTGCCACTAGCAGGGACAGGAGCTCCTACAATGAGCAGTTCTTC | CATSRDRSSYNEQFF
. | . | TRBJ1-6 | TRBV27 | TGTGCCAGCAGTCTCTCGGAGGGCCCCGGTTCACCCCTCCACTTT | CASSLSEGPGSPLHF
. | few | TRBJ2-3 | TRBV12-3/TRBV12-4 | TGTGCCAGCGGCCCAGCGGGCTTCACAGATACGCAGTATTTT | CASGPAGFTDTQYF
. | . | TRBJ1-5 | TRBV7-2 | TGTGTCAGCAGCCCGGACAGCGGAAATCAGCCCCAGCATTTT | CVSSPDSGNQPQHF
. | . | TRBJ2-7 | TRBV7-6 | TGTGCCAGCAGCTCAGCTGACAGTTCCTACTACGAGCAGTACTTC | CASSSADSSYYEQYF
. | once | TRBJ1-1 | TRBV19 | TGTGCCAGTAGTCCTGAGGGGGTCCGAGCTTTCTTT | CASSPEGVRAFF
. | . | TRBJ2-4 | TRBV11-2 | TGTGCCAGCAGCTTACCAGGGCTTGTCTCCAAAAACATTCAGTACTTC | CASSLPGLVSKNIQYF
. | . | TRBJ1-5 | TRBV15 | TGTGCCACCAGCAGTGGACCTGGGGGTAATCAGCCCCAGCATTTT | CATSSGPGGNQPQHF
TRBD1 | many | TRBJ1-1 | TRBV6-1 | TGTGCCAGCAGTAACCGGGACAGGCTTGTGAACACTGAAGCTTTCTTT | CASSNRDRLVNTEAFF
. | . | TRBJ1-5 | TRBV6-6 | TGTGCCAGCAGTTACTTAGGCAGTAATCAGCCCCAGCATTTT | CASSYLGSNQPQHF
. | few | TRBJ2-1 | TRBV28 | TGTGCCAGCAGTCCCACGGTATACAATGAGCAGTTCTTC | CASSPTVYNEQFF
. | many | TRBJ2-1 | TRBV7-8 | TGTGCCAGCAGCTTAGGGGCTACCCTACAACTCTTC | CASSLGATLQLF
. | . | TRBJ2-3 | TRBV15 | TGTGCCACCAGCAGAGCGGACTCAGGCACGGGCGCAGATACGCAGTATTTT | CATSRADSGTGADTQYF
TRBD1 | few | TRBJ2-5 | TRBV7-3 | TGTGCCAGCAGCTTAAATGGACTTGCCGGGACAGGGGTTCAGGGGGAGACCCAGTACTTC | CASSLNGLAGTGVQGETQYF
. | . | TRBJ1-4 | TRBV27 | TGTGCCAGCAGTTCCCACGCAACTAATGAAAAACTGTTTTTT | CASSSHATNEKLFF
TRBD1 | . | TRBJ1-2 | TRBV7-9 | TGTGCCAGCAGCTCAACAGGGGGTCGAGGTGACTATGGCTACACCTTC | CASSSTGGRGDYGYTF
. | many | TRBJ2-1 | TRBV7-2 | TGTGCCAGCAGCCCCACGGGGCAGGGATACTACAATGAGCAGTTCTTC | CASSPTGQGYYNEQFF
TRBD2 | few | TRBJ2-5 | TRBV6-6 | TGTGCCAGCAGTTACTCGACCTCTAGCGGGGCCTACCAAGAGACCCAGTACTTC | CASSYSTSSGAYQETQYF
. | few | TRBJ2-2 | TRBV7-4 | TGTGCCAGCAGCACGATGTCGGGGGAGCTGTTTTTT | CASSTMSGELFF
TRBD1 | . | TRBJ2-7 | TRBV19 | TGTGCCAGTAGTATTGGGGGACAGGGGTCCCCCGAGCAGTACTTC | CASSIGGQGSPEQYF
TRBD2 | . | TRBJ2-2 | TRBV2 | TGTGCCAGCAGGAGCGGTGCGGGGGGGGACACCGGGGAGCTGTTTTTT | CASRSGAGGDTGELFF
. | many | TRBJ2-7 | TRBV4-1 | TGCGCCAGCAGCCAAGCTCGGGACACCTACGAGCAGTACTTC | CASSQARDTYEQYF
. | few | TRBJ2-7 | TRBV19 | TGTGCCAGTAGTATAACAGGTGAAGCCTACGAGCAGTACTTC | CASSITGEAYEQYF
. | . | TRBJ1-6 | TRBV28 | TGTGCCAGCAGTTTAGCCTACGGATCAAATTCACCCCTCCACTTT | CASSLAYGSNSPLHF
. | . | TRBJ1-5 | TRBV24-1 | TGTGCCACCAGTGATCCTGTGAGGGAAGAAGGTCAGCCCCAGCATTTT | CATSDPVREEGQPQHF
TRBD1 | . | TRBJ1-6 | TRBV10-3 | TGTGCCAACACGGGACAGTCAATGACGTTTATCGAGGATTCACCCCTCCACTTT | CANTGQSMTFIEDSPLHF
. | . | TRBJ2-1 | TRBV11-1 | TGTGCCAGCAGCTTGGGTCCCTCTCTAGCCGGCGGATGGAATGAGCAGTTCTTC | CASSLGPSLAGGWNEQFF
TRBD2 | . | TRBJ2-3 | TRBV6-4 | TGTGCCAGCAGTGACTCGGCGGGGGGGCGGGTAGATACGCAGTATTTT | CASSDSAGGRVDTQYF
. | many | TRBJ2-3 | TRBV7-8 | TGTGCCAGCAGCTTAGCTGGGTTTAAGACAGATACGCAGTATTTT | CASSLAGFKTDTQYF
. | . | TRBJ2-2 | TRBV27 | TGTGCCAGCAGTCCCTCCCTGGCCGGGGAGCTGTTTTTT | CASSPSLAGELFF
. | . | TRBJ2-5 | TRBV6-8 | TGTGCCAGCAGCCCGGGCCCCGGGGCCTCCGGAGAGACCCAGTACTTC | CASSPGPGASGETQYF
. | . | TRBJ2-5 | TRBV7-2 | TGTGCCAGCAGCTTGCGGACTCCCCAAGAGACCCAGTACTTC | CASSLRTPQETQYF
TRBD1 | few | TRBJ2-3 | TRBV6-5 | TGTGCCAGCAGTTACTCGGGGGACAGACGGACAGATACGCAGTATTTT | CASSYSGDRRTDTQYF
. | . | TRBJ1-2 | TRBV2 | TGTGCCAACAGCGCGACAGGCTCTATACACTATGGCTACACCTTC | CANSATGSIHYGYTF
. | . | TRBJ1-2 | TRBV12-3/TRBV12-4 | TGTGCCAGCAGTTTCGGGGTTGGCTACACCTTC | CASSFGVGYTF
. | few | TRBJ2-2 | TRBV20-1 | TGCAGTGCTAGGGCCCTGAACACCGGGGAGCTGTTTTTT | CSARALNTGELFF
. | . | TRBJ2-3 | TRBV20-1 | TGCAGTGCTAGAGACCCAGACCAGGCGCAGTATTTT | CSARDPDQAQYF